This TCR beta chain was recorded in a study of T cells after yellow fever vaccination. Regarding the study as a whole: Subsequent to the booster, the majority of primary-vaccination clones reappeared (roughly 97% CD4, around 90% CD8).

Generation of TCR cDNA used 5'RACE template switching (which added a universal primer site and UMIs). TCRdb re-analysed the 5' RACE reads in MiXCR, keeping a single row per CDR3 protein. The data show 300,000 to 450,000 distinct CDR3 sequences, about 6% seen once. There are 16 residues in the CDR3. Germline V lookup: CDR1 DFQATT, CDR2 SNEGSKA (reference sequence). J was trimmed by 1 base and V by 1 base; bases with no gene match: 5. In its sample, this clonotype was seen many times. Its antigen is currently unknown. The genes are TRBV20-1 and TRBJ2-5; 11 bases align to TRBD2. The clonotype originates from a man aged 25 to 40 who received the YFV17D yellow fever vaccine. Sequenced here: PBMCs, sampled 5 days after the yellow fever booster vaccination. Here the CDR3 reads CSARAGLAGGQETQYF. The CDR3 DNA follows: TGCAGTGCTAGAGCGGGGCTAGCGGGAGGCCAAGAGACCCAGTACTTC.